The clone carrying this TCR beta chain was seen repeatedly, ten times or more. Its antigen is unknown. The CDR3 loop spans 13 amino acids. The V end was cut by 8 bases, the J end by 0 bases, with 7 bases between. Per the germline V gene, CDR1 is SNHLY and CDR2 is FYNNEI. After isolation, RNA underwent reverse transcription to generate cDNA as the sequencing template. Measured with immunoSEQ multiplex PCR; TCRdb has only the in-frame clones, and not every one. The profile covers about 210,000 clones, with approximately 67% appearing a single time and roughly 1.2% taken by the ten largest. The treatment here: oral pan-JAK inhibitor, 5-10 mg twice daily. Researchers took lesional scalp punch biopsies and peripheral blood from people who were alopecia areata patients. This sample stems from a study of CD8+ T cells in alopecia areata. Study-level findings and limits: Expanded CD8+ clones among the top 100, as well as scalp clonality, were significantly decreased by tofacitinib. With one nonresponder, baseline CD8+ expansion's link to response remains uncertain.

This TCR came from a human donor with alopecia areata. This chain uses TRBV2 with TRBJ1-4; D ambiguous. The sequences come from CD4+ T cells sorted from blood, collected around week 46, from a patient treated with tofacitinib. The CDR3 coding sequence is TGTGCCAGCTGTAGTACAACTAATGAAAAACTGTTTTTT. Encoded protein: CASCSTTNEKLFF.